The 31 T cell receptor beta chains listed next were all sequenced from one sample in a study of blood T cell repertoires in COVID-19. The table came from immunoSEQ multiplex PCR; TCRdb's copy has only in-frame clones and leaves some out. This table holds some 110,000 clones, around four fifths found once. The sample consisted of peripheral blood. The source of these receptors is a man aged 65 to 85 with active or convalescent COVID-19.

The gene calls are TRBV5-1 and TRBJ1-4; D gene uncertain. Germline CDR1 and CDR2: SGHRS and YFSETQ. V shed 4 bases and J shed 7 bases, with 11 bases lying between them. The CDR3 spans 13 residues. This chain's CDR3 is CASSLREGEKLFF. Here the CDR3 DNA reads TGCGCCAGCAGCCTACGGGAGGGTGAAAAACTGTTTTTT.

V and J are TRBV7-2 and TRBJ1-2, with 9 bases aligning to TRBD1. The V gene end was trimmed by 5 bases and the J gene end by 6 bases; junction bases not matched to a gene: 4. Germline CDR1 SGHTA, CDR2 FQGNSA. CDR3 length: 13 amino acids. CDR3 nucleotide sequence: TGTGCCAGCAGCCTCCGACAGGGGGATGGCTACACCTTC. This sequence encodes CASSLRQGDGYTF.

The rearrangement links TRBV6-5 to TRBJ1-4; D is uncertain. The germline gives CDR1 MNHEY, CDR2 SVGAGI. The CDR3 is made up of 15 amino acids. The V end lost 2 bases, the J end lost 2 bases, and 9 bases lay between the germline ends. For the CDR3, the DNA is TGTGCCAGCAGTTACCCGCAGATCACTAATGAAAAACTGTTTTTT. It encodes CASSYPQITNEKLFF.

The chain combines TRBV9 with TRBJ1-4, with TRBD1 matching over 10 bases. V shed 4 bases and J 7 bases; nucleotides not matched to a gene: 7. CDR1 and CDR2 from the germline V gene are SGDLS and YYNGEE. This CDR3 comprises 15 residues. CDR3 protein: CASSPRTGGAEKLFF. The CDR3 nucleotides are TGTGCCAGCAGCCCAAGGACAGGGGGGGCTGAAAAACTGTTTTTT.

CDR3 DNA sequence: TGCGCCAGCAGCTTGGGGTACGGCGGGAGGGGCGAGCAGTACTTC. The encoded protein is CASSLGYGGRGEQYF. V gene TRBV5-1 combines with J gene TRBJ2-7, with 9 nucleotides matching TRBD2. The trim removed 0 bases at V and 6 bases at J, leaving 7 bases unmatched. Looked up from germline, CDR1 is SGHRS and CDR2 is YFSETQ. This CDR3 comprises 15 residues.

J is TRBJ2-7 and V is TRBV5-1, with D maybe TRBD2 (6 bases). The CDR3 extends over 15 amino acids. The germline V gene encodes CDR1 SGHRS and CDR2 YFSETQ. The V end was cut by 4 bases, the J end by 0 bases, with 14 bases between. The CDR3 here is CASSPSLLASYEQYF. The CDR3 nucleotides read TGCGCCAGCAGCCCGTCCTTACTAGCCTCCTACGAGCAGTACTTC.

The CDR3 region has the DNA TGTGCCAGCAGCCAAGGTGGTAGCTATAGCAATCAGCCCCAGCATTTT. This translates into CASSQGGSYSNQPQHF. The chain couples TRBV14 to TRBJ1-5; D unclear. Trimming left V 1 base short and J 0 bases short, with 10 bases between. Germline V gene data show CDR1 as SGHDN and CDR2 as FVKESK. The CDR3 contains 16 residues.

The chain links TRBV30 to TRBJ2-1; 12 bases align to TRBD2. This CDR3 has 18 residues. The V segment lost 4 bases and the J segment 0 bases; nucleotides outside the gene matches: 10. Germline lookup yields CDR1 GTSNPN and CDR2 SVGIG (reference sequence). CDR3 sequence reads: CAWTLGLAGGSSYNEQFF. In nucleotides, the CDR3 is TGTGCCTGGACCCTGGGGCTAGCGGGGGGGAGCTCCTACAATGAGCAGTTCTTC.

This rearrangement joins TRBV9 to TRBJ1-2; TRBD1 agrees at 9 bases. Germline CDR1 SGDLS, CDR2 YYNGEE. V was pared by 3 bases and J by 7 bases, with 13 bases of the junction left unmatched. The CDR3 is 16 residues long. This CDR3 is CASSAVLGTGSSGYTF. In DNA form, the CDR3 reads TGTGCCAGCAGCGCCGTACTTGGGACAGGGTCTTCTGGCTACACCTTC.

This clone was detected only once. CDR3 region: CASSLTDAHLYGYTF. The CDR3 nucleotides read TGCGCCAGCAGCTTGACAGATGCTCACCTCTATGGCTACACCTTC. The genes are TRBV5-1 and TRBJ1-2; D is ambiguous. Germline-derived CDR1 and CDR2 are SGHRS and YFSETQ. This CDR3 region has 15 residues. The V and J ends lost 1 base and 4 bases respectively, with 14 bases between them.

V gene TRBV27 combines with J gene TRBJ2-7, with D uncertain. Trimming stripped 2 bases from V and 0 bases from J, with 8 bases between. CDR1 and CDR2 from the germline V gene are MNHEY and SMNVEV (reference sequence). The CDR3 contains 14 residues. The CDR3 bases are TGTGCCAGCAGTTTAGTCGAGAGCTCCTACGAGCAGTACTTC. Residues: CASSLVESSYEQYF.

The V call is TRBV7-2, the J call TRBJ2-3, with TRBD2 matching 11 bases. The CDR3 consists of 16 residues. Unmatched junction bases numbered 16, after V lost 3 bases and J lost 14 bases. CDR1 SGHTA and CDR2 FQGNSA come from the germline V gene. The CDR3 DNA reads TGTGCCAGCAGCTTCTTCACCGGGACTAGCGGAGGCTCTCTGTATTTT. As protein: CASSFFTGTSGGSLYF.

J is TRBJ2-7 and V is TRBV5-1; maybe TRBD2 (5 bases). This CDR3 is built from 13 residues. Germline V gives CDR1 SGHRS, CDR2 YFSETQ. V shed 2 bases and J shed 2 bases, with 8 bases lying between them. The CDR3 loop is CASSFGVTYEQYF. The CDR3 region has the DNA TGCGCCAGCAGCTTCGGGGTCACCTACGAGCAGTACTTC.

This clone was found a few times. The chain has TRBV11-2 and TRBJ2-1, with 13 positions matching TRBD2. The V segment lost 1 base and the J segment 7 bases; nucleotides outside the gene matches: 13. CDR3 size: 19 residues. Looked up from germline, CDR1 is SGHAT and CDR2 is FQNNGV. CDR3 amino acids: CASSLVLAGGRFGRNEQFF. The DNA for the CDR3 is TGTGCCAGCAGCTTAGTACTAGCGGGGGGGCGTTTTGGGAGGAATGAGCAGTTCTTC.

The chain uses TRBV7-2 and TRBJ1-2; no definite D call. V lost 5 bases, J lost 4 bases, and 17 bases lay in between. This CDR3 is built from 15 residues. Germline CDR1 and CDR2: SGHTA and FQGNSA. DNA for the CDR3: TGTGCCAGCAGCCCGTCAGGAGCGGAGCTCTATGGCTACACCTTC. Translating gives CASSPSGAELYGYTF. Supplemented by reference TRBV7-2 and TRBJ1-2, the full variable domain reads GAGVSQSPSNKVTEKGKDVELRCDPISGHTALYWYRQSLGQGLEFLIYFQGNSAPDKSGLPSDRFSAERTGGSVSTLTIQRTQQEDSAVYLCASSPSGAELYGYTFGSGTRLTVV.

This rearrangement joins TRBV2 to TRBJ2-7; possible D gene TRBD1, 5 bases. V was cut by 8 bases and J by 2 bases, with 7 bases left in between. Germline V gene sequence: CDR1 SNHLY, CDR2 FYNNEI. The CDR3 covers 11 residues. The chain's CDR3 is CASGATYEQYF. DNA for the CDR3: TGTGCCAGCGGGGCAACCTACGAGCAGTACTTC.

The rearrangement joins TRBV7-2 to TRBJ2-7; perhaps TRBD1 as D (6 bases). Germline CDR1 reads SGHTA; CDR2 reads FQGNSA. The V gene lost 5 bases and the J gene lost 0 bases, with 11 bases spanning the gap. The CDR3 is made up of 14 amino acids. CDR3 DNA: TGTGCCAGCAGCCTCCAACAGGGCTCCTACGAGCAGTACTTC. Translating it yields CASSLQQGSYEQYF.

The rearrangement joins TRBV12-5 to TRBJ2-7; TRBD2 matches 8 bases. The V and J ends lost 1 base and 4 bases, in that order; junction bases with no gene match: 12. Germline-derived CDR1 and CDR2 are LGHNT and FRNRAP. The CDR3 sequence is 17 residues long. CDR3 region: CASGLALTGTRSYEQYF. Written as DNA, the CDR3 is TGTGCTAGTGGTTTGGCCCTCACCGGGACTAGGAGTTACGAGCAGTACTTC.

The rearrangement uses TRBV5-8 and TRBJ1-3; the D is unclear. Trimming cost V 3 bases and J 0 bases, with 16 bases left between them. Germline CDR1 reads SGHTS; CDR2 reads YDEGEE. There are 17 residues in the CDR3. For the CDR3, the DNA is TGTGCCAGCAGCTCAACAGCCATAGGCTTCTCTGGAAACACCATATATTTT. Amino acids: CASSSTAIGFSGNTIYF. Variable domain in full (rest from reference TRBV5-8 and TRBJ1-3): EAGVTQSPTHLIKTRGQQATLRCSPISGHTSVYWYQQALGLGLQFLLWYDEGEERNRGNFPPRFSGRQFPNYSSELNVNALELEDSALYLCASSSTAIGFSGNTIYFGEGSWLTVV.

The CDR3 spells CATGLAFNEQFF. The CDR3 region has the DNA TGTGCCACCGGACTAGCGTTCAATGAGCAGTTCTTC. The V call is TRBV10-3, the J call TRBJ2-1; 9 bases agree with TRBD2. Germline CDR1 is ENHRY and CDR2 is SYGVKD. The CDR3 length is 12 residues. Trimming cost V 10 bases and J 6 bases; bases outside gene matches: 4.

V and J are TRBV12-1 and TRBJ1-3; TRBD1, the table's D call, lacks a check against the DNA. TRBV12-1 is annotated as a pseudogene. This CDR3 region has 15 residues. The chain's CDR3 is CASSSTGKSGNTIYF. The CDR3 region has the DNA TGTGCCAGCAGCTCCACAGGGAAATCTGGAAACACCATATATTTT.

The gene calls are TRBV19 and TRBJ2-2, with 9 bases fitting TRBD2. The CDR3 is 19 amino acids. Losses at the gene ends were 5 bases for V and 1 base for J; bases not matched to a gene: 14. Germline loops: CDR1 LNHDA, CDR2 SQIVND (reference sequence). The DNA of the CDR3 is TGTGCCAGTAGTCCCCGGAGTAGCGGGGGCCGGAAGAACACCGGGGAGCTGTTTTTT. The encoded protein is CASSPRSSGGRKNTGELFF.

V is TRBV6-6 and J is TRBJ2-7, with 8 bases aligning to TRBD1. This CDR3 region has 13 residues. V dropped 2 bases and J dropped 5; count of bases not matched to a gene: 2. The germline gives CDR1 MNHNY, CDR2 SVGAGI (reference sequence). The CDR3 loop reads CASSYPGGHEQYF. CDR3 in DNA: TGTGCCAGCAGTTACCCAGGGGGCCACGAGCAGTACTTC.

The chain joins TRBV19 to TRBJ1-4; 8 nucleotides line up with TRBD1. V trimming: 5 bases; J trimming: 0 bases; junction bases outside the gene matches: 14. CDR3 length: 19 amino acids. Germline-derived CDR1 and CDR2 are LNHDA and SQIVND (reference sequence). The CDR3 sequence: CASSFNRGTAHATNEKLFF. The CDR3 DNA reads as TGTGCCAGTAGTTTCAACAGGGGGACTGCTCATGCAACTAATGAAAAACTGTTTTTT.

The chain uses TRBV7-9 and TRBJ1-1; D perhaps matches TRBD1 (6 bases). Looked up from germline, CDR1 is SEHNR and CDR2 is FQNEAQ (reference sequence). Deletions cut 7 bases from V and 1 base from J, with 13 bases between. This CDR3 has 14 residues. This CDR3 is CASTLTGGNTEAFF. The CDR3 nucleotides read TGTGCCAGCACCTTGACAGGTGGGAACACTGAAGCTTTCTTT.

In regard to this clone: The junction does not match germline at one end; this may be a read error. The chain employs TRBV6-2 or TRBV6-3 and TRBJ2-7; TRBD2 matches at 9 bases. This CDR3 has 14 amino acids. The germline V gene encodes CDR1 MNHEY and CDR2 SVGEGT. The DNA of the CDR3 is TGTGCCAGCAGTTATCAGCGGGGGGCGGCGGAGCAGCACTTC. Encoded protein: CASSYQRGAAEQHF.

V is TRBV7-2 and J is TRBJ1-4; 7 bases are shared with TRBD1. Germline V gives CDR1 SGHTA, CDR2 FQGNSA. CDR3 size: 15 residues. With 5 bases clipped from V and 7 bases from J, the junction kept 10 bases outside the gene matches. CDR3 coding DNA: TGTGCCAGCAGCGGCCAACAGGGGACTGGTGAAAAACTGTTTTTT. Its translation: CASSGQQGTGEKLFF.

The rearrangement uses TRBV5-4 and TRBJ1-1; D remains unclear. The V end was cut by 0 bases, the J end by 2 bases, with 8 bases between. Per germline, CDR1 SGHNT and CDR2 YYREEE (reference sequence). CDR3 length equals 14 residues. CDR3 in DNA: TGTGCCAGCAGCTTGGCCGGTAGAAACACTGAAGCTTTCTTT. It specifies CASSLAGRNTEAFF.

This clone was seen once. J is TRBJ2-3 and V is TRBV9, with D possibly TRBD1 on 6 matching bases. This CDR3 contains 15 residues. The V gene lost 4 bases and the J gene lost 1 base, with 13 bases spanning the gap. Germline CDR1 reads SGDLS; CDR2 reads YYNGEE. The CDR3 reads CASSPTGTRTDTQYF. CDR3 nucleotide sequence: TGTGCCAGCAGCCCGACAGGAACCCGCACAGATACGCAGTATTTT.

The CDR3 reads CASTTLAGDSKQYF. The CDR3 DNA reads TGTGCCAGTACAACACTAGCGGGGGACAGCAAGCAGTACTTC. The V call is TRBV19, the J call TRBJ2-7; TRBD2 aligns across 11 bases. After removal of 7 bases from V and 8 bases from J, the junction contained 10 bases not matched to a gene. This CDR3 contains 14 residues. Germline V lookup: CDR1 LNHDA, CDR2 SQIVND (reference sequence).

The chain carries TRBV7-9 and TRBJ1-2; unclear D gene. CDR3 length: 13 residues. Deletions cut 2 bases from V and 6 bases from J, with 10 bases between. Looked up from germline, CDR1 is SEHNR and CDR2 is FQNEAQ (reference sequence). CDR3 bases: TGTGCCAGCAGCTTATTATCTTCCGATGGCTACACCTTC. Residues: CASSLLSSDGYTF.